This record concerns one T cell receptor (beta chain) sequence. Its antigen is not known. The sample is drawn from a study of shared clonotypes between healthy human individuals. V was trimmed by 2 bases and J by 0 bases, leaving 11 bases between them. Germline CDR1 is MNHEY and CDR2 is SVGAGI. This CDR3 region has 16 residues. Each PCR replicate from the sorted subsets contained about 200 ng DNA, which is some 30,000 T cell genomes. Here immunoSEQ multiplex PCR was the method, and the copy in TCRdb shows in-frame clones only, minus some. The sample includes 2.5 million or so clones, just over 90% seen only once; the top ten take over 0.12%. The donor population consisted of healthy HIV-negative adults with no recent acute infections or vaccinations. CD4+ cell separation produced CD45RA+ naive and CD45RA-negative memory subsets. Study-wide results and caveats: Rarefaction curves obtained for sorted subsets showed sequencing incomplete despite large depth.

Sequenced: naive CD4+ T cells sorted from blood. The subset was: CD45RA+ positively selected. The TCR was taken from a man aged 18 to 30 in good health. The chain couples TRBV6-5 to TRBJ1-3; D is ambiguous. The CDR3 DNA is TGTGCCAGCAGTTACCGGGCCTTAATCTCTGGAAACACCATATATTTT. Amino acids: CASSYRALISGNTIYF.